This TCR beta chain was identified during a study of metastatic and nonmetastatic thyroid tumors. At least ten counts were recorded for this clone. V was clipped by 4 bases and J by 5 bases, with 15 bases between them. Germline V lookup: CDR1 SGHRS, CDR2 YFSETQ. The CDR3 runs to 15 residues. TCRdb reprocessed the PCR reads using MiXCR. Counted here are 43,000 or so clones, roughly 15% occurring once; the ten biggest clones make up around 22%. The entire patient cohort was treatment-naive prior to thyroid surgery. The sample taken for sequencing was blood. This sequence originates from a female donor with papillary thyroid cancer or a benign thyroid nodule (not recorded which). Some clones in this sample may be carry-over from other donors' samples. This sequence joins TRBV5-1 and TRBJ2-2, with D possibly matching TRBD2 (6 bases). CDR3 sequence (DNA): TGCGCCAGCAGCCTGGCCTCGGGAGCGACCGGGGAGCTGTTTTTT. It codes for CASSLASGATGELFF.